These 32 T cell receptor beta chains were all obtained from the same sample, sequenced in a study of shared clonotypes between healthy human individuals. The method was immunoSEQ multiplex PCR; TCRdb's version includes in-frame clones alone and lacks a portion of them. The repertoire consists of approximately 2.4 million clones, with nearly 97% occurring once and the leading ten covering 0.1% to 0.15%. Sequenced material: naive CD4+ T cells sorted from blood. Subset: CD45RA+ positively selected. These receptors all come from a man aged 18 to 30 in good health.

The chain has TRBV6-6 and TRBJ2-7; 12 positions agree with TRBD2. The CDR3 is 15 amino acids. Germline assignment: CDR1 MNHNY and CDR2 SVGAGI (reference sequence). V shed 7 bases, J shed 1 base, and the junction held 5 bases outside the gene matches. The CDR3 reads CASKGTSGFSYEQYF. CDR3 nucleotides: TGTGCCAGCAAAGGGACTAGCGGGTTTTCCTACGAGCAGTACTTC.

A few counts support this clone. The chain is built from TRBV30 and TRBJ1-5; maybe TRBD1 (6 bases). The CDR3 runs 15 residues. In germline, CDR1 is GTSNPN, CDR2 SVGIG (reference sequence). V was clipped by 1 base and J by 0 bases, with 10 bases between them. The CDR3 sequence: CAWSAGHYSNQPQHF. Written as DNA, the CDR3 is TGTGCCTGGAGTGCGGGACATTATAGCAATCAGCCCCAGCATTTT.

Turning to this clone: The same CDR3 can be traced to other DNA sequences in this sample. V usage is TRBV25-1 and J usage is TRBJ2-6; 7 nucleotides agree with TRBD1. CDR1 and CDR2 from the germline V gene are MGHDK and SYGVNS. Trimming removed 5 bases from V and 0 bases from J; junction bases left unmatched: 4. This CDR3 has 16 amino acids. The CDR3 region has the DNA TGTGCCAGCAGTAGGGACAGACCCTCTGGGGCCAACGTCCTGACTTTC. As protein: CASSRDRPSGANVLTF.

The V gene is TRBV10-3, the J gene TRBJ2-1; 8 positions agree with TRBD2. The CDR3 has 15 residues. Germline V gene data show CDR1 as ENHRY and CDR2 as SYGVKD. V was pared by 6 bases and J by 4 bases, with 8 bases of the junction left unmatched. The CDR3 DNA is TGTGCCATCAGCTTCACTAGCGGAACTTACAATGAGCAGTTCTTC. It encodes CAISFTSGTYNEQFF.

The CDR3 nucleotides are TGTGCCAGCAGCGTGCCTAGCGGGAGGGATCTCTACGAGCAGTACTTC. Translation: CASSVPSGRDLYEQYF. The genes are TRBV9 and TRBJ2-7; 12 bases align to TRBD2. J gave up 3 bases and V 2 bases, and 6 bases lay outside the gene matches. This CDR3 comprises 16 residues. CDR1 is SGDLS and CDR2 is YYNGEE in the germline V gene.

V gene TRBV27 combines with J gene TRBJ2-4, with 7 bases matching TRBD1. Looked up from germline, CDR1 is MNHEY and CDR2 is SMNVEV (reference sequence). With 8 bases clipped from V and 9 bases from J, the junction kept 16 bases outside the gene matches. The CDR3 covers 15 residues. The CDR3 reads CASLTGQTKKCIQYF. CDR3 nucleotide sequence: TGTGCCAGCCTAACGGGACAGACCAAAAAGTGCATTCAGTACTTC.

This clone was picked up one time. The chain uses TRBV28 and TRBJ1-2; D not resolved. CDR1 is MDHEN and CDR2 is SYDVKM in the germline V gene. Trimming removed 3 bases at V and 3 bases at J, with 8 bases between. The CDR3 extends over 13 amino acids. The chain's CDR3 is CASSFKRDYGYTF. CDR3 bases: TGTGCCAGCAGTTTTAAGCGAGACTATGGCTACACCTTC.

The gene calls are TRBV11-2 and TRBJ1-1; D unresolved. The CDR3 has 13 residues. CDR1 and CDR2 from the germline V gene are SGHAT and FQNNGV. V lost 5 bases and J lost 1, with 8 bases in between. The CDR3 DNA reads TGTGCCAGCAGCCTCCCCGCGAACACTGAAGCTTTCTTT. It encodes CASSLPANTEAFF.

The CDR3 spells CASSLIEGSSYEQYF. The CDR3 DNA follows: TGCGCCAGCAGCTTGATAGAGGGAAGCTCCTACGAGCAGTACTTC. The chain couples TRBV5-1 to TRBJ2-7, with D possibly TRBD2 on 5 matching bases. With 1 base removed from V and 0 bases from J, the gap between germline ends came to 11 bases. This CDR3 spans 15 amino acids. CDR1 is SGHRS and CDR2 is YFSETQ in the germline V gene.

A remark on this clone: Compared with germline, one end of the junction differs, possibly owing to a read error. V usage is TRBV2 and J usage is TRBJ2-1; 11 positions match TRBD2. Germline V CDR1 and CDR2: SNHLY, FYNNEI. This CDR3 contains 16 residues. The CDR3 spells CASSAGTGNLAGGTVF. The CDR3 DNA is TGTGCCAGCAGTGCCGGGACAGGGAACCTAGCGGGAGGCACGGTCTTC.

The CDR3 DNA reads as TGTGCCAGCACCCTGACAGGACTAGGGCGAGGTGAAGCTTTCTTT. Amino acids: CASTLTGLGRGEAFF. The chain carries TRBV7-2 and TRBJ1-1; D is perhaps TRBD1 (6 bases). Trimming stripped 7 bases from V and 7 bases from J, with 22 bases between. This CDR3 region has 15 residues. Germline-derived CDR1 and CDR2 are SGHTA and FQGNSA.

The chain recombines TRBV18 with TRBJ2-7; TRBD2 agrees at 7 bases. CDR3 length: 17 residues. V lost 2 bases and J lost 0; bases outside the gene matches: 10. Germline V gives CDR1 KGHSH, CDR2 LQKENI. The CDR3 spells CASSPGAQREFSYEQYF. CDR3 coding DNA: TGTGCCAGCTCACCAGGAGCTCAGCGGGAATTCTCCTACGAGCAGTACTTC.

Notes on this clone: The identical CDR3 is also encoded by other nucleotide sequences in the sample. The V call is TRBV6-5, the J call TRBJ1-3, with D perhaps matching TRBD1 (6 bases). Trimming removed 0 bases from V and 7 bases from J, with 13 bases in between. This CDR3 region has 15 residues. CDR1 is MNHEY and CDR2 is SVGAGI in the germline V gene. CDR3 sequence reads: CASSYSWTVGNTIYF. CDR3 coding DNA: TGTGCCAGCAGTTACTCATGGACAGTTGGCAACACCATATATTTT.

V and J are TRBV7-3 and TRBJ1-2, with 8 positions matching TRBD1. The CDR3 runs 13 residues. CDR1 SGHTA and CDR2 FQGTGA come from the germline V gene. Trimming took 5 bases from V and 7 from J; bases not matched to a gene: 6. The CDR3, as DNA: TGTGCCAGCAGCCCTGACAGGGGTGGTGGCTACACCTTC. Its protein product is CASSPDRGGGYTF.

This sequence joins TRBV5-4 and TRBJ1-1; 8 positions agree with TRBD1. The CDR3 is made up of 15 amino acids. The germline gives CDR1 SGHNT, CDR2 YYREEE (reference sequence). J lost 7 bases, V lost 4 bases, and 12 bases had no gene match. The CDR3 sequence: CASSPAGQGAYEAFF. As DNA, the CDR3 is TGTGCCAGCAGCCCTGCCGGACAGGGTGCCTATGAAGCTTTCTTT.

This chain links TRBV4-2 with TRBJ1-6, with 8 bases identical to TRBD1. The CDR3 contains 16 residues. The germline gives CDR1 LGHNA, CDR2 YNFKEQ. J lost 3 bases, V lost 0 bases, and 1 base had no gene match. Here the CDR3 DNA reads TGTGCCAGCAGCCAAGAAGGGACAGGCTATAATTCACCCCTCCACTTT. It yields the protein CASSQEGTGYNSPLHF.

The genes are TRBV4-3 and TRBJ1-2; D ambiguous. CDR1 is LGHNA and CDR2 is YSLEER in the germline V gene. CDR3 length: 15 amino acids. V gave up 0 bases and J gave up 7 bases, with 15 bases separating them. In DNA, the CDR3 is TGCGCCAGCAGCCAAGATAAGGGAGGGATAAGTGGCTACACCTTC. Translation gives CASSQDKGGISGYTF.

The chain is built from TRBV30 and TRBJ1-6; 7 bases map to TRBD1. The CDR3 consists of 15 residues. V dropped 4 bases and J dropped 9; count of bases not matched to a gene: 12. Germline lookup yields CDR1 GTSNPN and CDR2 SVGIG (reference sequence). CDR3 region: CAWTPTGKVGSPLHF. The CDR3 DNA is TGTGCCTGGACCCCGACAGGGAAAGTTGGTTCACCCCTCCACTTT.

As regards this clone: Different DNA sequences within this sample yield the same CDR3. This chain joins TRBV5-1 and TRBJ1-6; D might be TRBD1 (6 bases). Germline CDR1 is SGHRS and CDR2 is YFSETQ. CDR3 length equals 16 residues. V lost 0 bases to trimming and J lost 4 bases, with 11 bases between them. This CDR3 is CASSLAGQTYNSPLHF. The CDR3 nucleotides read TGCGCCAGCAGCTTGGCGGGACAAACGTATAATTCACCCCTCCACTTT.

This chain uses TRBV19 with TRBJ2-7; D is ambiguous. The V and J ends lost 3 bases and 1 base respectively, with 10 bases between them. CDR3 length: 14 amino acids. Looked up from germline, CDR1 is LNHDA and CDR2 is SQIVND (reference sequence). The CDR3 here is CASSIERASYEQYF. The CDR3 DNA reads as TGTGCCAGTAGTATTGAGAGAGCGTCCTACGAGCAGTACTTC.

CDR3 bases: TGTGCCAGTGTCAGGGGGTGGAACACCGGGGAGCTGTTTTTT. It specifies CASVRGWNTGELFF. V and J are TRBV6-5 and TRBJ2-2, with 7 bases matching TRBD1. The trim removed 9 bases at V and 1 base at J, leaving 5 bases unmatched. Germline CDR1 and CDR2: MNHEY and SVGAGI. This CDR3 region has 14 residues.

A note on this clone: Other DNA sequences of this sample code for an identical CDR3. This chain uses TRBV6-5 with TRBJ2-1, with 13 bases aligning to TRBD2. V lost 5 bases, J lost 6 bases, and 4 bases stayed unmatched. Germline-derived CDR1 and CDR2 are MNHEY and SVGAGI. This CDR3 is built from 15 residues. CDR3 residues: CASSRGLAGVNEQFF. The CDR3 DNA sequence: TGTGCCAGCAGTCGAGGACTAGCGGGGGTCAATGAGCAGTTCTTC.

As DNA, the CDR3 is TGCGCCAGCAGCGTAGGGACTAGCACAGATACGCAGTATTTT. This sequence encodes CASSVGTSTDTQYF. The V call is TRBV5-1, the J call TRBJ2-3; D possibly corresponds to TRBD2 (6 bases). The CDR3 loop spans 14 amino acids. V lost 4 bases to trimming and J lost 0 bases, with 9 bases between them. The germline V gene has CDR1 SGHRS and CDR2 YFSETQ.

V gene TRBV5-1 combines with J gene TRBJ1-2, with 7 positions matching TRBD1. CDR3 size: 14 residues. J gave up 1 base and V 4 bases, and 4 bases lay outside the gene matches. Germline V gene lookup returns CDR1 SGHRS and CDR2 YFSETQ. The CDR3 loop is CASSPGQLNYGYTF. CDR3 DNA sequence: TGCGCCAGCAGCCCGGGACAGCTTAACTATGGCTACACCTTC.

The chain links TRBV2 to TRBJ2-6; no definite D call. This CDR3 comprises 15 residues. V lost 5 bases to trimming and J lost 2 bases, with 10 bases between them. Germline V gene lookup returns CDR1 SNHLY and CDR2 FYNNEI. DNA for the CDR3: TGTGCCAGCAGTCCACTGTCCCCTGGGGCCAACGTCCTGACTTTC. Translating gives CASSPLSPGANVLTF.

In DNA form, the CDR3 reads TGCAGCGTTGAAAAGGGGAGGGTGGGGGAAGATGAGCAGTTCTTC. Its protein is CSVEKGRVGEDEQFF. The rearrangement uses TRBV29-1 and TRBJ2-1; TRBD2 matches at 7 bases. The CDR3 is 15 amino acids. With 2 bases clipped from V and 8 bases from J, the junction kept 12 bases outside the gene matches. Looked up from germline, CDR1 is SQVTM and CDR2 is ANQGSEA.

The chain carries TRBV2 and TRBJ2-7; D may be TRBD1 (5 bases). The length of the CDR3 is 14 residues. V was pared by 1 base and J by 3 bases, with 10 bases between. Germline V gives CDR1 SNHLY, CDR2 FYNNEI. CDR3 residues: CASSEVRRGYEQYF. For the CDR3, the DNA is TGTGCCAGCAGTGAAGTCCGAAGGGGCTACGAGCAGTACTTC.

The chain joins TRBV19 to TRBJ1-5; D gene ambiguous. Per the germline V gene, CDR1 is LNHDA and CDR2 is SQIVND (reference sequence). The CDR3 contains 14 residues. V lost 6 bases and J 3 bases, leaving 12 bases between the germline ends. The CDR3 DNA reads TGTGCCAGTAGCCCCCCCTCTGACAATCAGCCCCAGCATTTT. This codes for CASSPPSDNQPQHF.

The chain recombines TRBV18 with TRBJ2-3; possible D gene TRBD2, 5 bases. Germline V gives CDR1 KGHSH, CDR2 LQKENI. The CDR3 is made up of 14 amino acids. Trimming left V 4 bases short and J 4 bases short, with 12 bases between. The CDR3 bases are TGTGCCAGCTCACGCGGGTCTCAGGCAGATACGCAGTATTTT. This encodes CASSRGSQADTQYF.

The chain uses TRBV5-4 and TRBJ2-3; D remains unclear. Germline V gene sequence: CDR1 SGHNT, CDR2 YYREEE (reference sequence). This CDR3 contains 14 residues. Trimming took off 6 bases at V and 2 bases at J, with 13 bases between the two ends. The CDR3 loop reads CASTSAKDTDTQYF. The CDR3 DNA follows: TGTGCCAGCACCTCCGCCAAAGACACAGATACGCAGTATTTT.

This chain joins TRBV7-9 and TRBJ2-4; 7 nucleotides match TRBD1. V lost 1 base to trimming and J lost 6 bases; unmatched junction nucleotides: 0. Germline lookup yields CDR1 SEHNR and CDR2 FQNEAQ (reference sequence). This CDR3 is 13 amino acids long. CDR3 nucleotides: TGTGCCAGCAGCTTAGGACAGGGAAACATTCAGTACTTC. Protein sequence: CASSLGQGNIQYF.

On this clone itself: The identical CDR3 is also encoded by other nucleotide sequences in the sample. The chain joins TRBV28 to TRBJ1-1; D is ambiguous. Germline V gives CDR1 MDHEN, CDR2 SYDVKM. The V gene lost 6 bases and the J gene lost 3 bases, with 8 bases spanning the gap. The CDR3 is 12 amino acids. Here the CDR3 DNA reads TGTGCCAGCAGCTTAACTCACACTGAAGCTTTCTTT. It specifies CASSLTHTEAFF.